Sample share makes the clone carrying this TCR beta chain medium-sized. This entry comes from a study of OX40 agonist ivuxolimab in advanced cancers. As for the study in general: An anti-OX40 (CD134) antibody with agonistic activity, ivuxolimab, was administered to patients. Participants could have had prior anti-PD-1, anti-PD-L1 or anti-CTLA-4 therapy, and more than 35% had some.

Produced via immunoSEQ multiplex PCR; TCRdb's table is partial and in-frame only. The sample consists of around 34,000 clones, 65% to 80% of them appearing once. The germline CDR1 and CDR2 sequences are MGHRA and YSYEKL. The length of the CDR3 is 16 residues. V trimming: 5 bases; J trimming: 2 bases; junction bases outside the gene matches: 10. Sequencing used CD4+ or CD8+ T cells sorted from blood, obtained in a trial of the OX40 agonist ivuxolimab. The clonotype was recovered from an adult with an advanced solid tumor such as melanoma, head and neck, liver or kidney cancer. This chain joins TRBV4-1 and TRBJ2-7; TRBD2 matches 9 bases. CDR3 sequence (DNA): TGCGCCAGCAGCGACCGGGGAGTAGCGGGGGCCTACGAGCAGTACTTC. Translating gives CASSDRGVAGAYEQYF.